This T cell receptor beta chain was sequenced for a study of T cell responses to AZD1222 COVID-19 vaccine. General study findings and limits: Targets within unmutated variant regions were reportedly found for nearly half of spike-specific TCRs. Baseline seropositives among AZD1222 recipients totaled only 5 to 7. Spike-spanning, vaccine-associated CD4 TCRs were dominant at 160-218 and 743-854. Samples come after the peak T cell response, not at day 14.

The sample holds one count of this clone. The antigen remains undetermined. This CDR3 has 15 amino acids. The germline CDR1 and CDR2 sequences are SGHRS and YFSETQ. V lost 0 bases and J 5 bases, leaving 11 bases between the germline ends. The table came from immunoSEQ multiplex PCR; TCRdb's copy has only in-frame clones and leaves some out. This table has about 130,000 clones, approximately 94% appearing once. This TCR derives from an adult in good health. This chain uses TRBV5-1 with TRBJ2-2, with a possible D match to TRBD1 (5 bases). This specimen was peripheral blood, taken on day 0 of AZD1222 vaccination. The DNA of the CDR3 is TGCGCCAGCAGCTTGGGATTTAGACAGACCGGGGAGCTGTTTTTT. Its translation: CASSLGFRQTGELFF. Full variable domain (missing parts from reference TRBV5-1 and TRBJ2-2): KAGVTQTPRYLIKTRGQQVTLSCSPISGHRSVSWYQQTPGQGLQFLFEYFSETQRNKGNFPGRFSGRQFSNSRSEMNVSTLELGDSALYLCASSLGFRQTGELFFGEGSRLTVL.